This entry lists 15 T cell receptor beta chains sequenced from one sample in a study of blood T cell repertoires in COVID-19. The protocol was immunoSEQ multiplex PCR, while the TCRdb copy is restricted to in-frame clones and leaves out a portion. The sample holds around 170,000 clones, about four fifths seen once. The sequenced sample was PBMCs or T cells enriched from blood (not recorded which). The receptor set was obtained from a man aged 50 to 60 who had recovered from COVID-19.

The chain's CDR3 is CASSLGPRGTDTQYF. Here the CDR3 DNA reads TGTGCCAGCAGCCTGGGCCCGCGGGGTACAGATACGCAGTATTTT. The genes are TRBV6-5 and TRBJ2-3, with D perhaps matching TRBD2 (6 bases). The CDR3 consists of 15 residues. The V gene's germline CDR1 is MNHEY and CDR2 SVGAGI. The V end was cut by 6 bases, the J end by 3 bases, with 16 bases between.

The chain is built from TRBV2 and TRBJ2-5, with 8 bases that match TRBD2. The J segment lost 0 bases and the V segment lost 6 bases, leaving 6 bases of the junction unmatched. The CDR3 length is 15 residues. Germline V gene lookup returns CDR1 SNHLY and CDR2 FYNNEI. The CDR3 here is CASRSGGKDQETQYF. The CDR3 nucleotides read TGTGCCAGCAGATCGGGGGGGAAGGACCAAGAGACCCAGTACTTC.

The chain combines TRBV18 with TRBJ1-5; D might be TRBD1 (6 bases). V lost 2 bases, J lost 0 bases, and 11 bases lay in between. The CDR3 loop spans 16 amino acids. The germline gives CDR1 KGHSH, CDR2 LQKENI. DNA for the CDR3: TGTGCCAGCTCACCAGGCAGGGGCAGTAGCAATCAGCCCCAGCATTTT. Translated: CASSPGRGSSNQPQHF.

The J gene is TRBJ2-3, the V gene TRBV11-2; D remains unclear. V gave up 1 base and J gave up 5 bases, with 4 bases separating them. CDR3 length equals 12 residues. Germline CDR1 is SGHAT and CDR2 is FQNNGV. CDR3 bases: TGTGCCAGCAGCTTAGCAGGAGATACGCAGTATTTT. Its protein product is CASSLAGDTQYF.

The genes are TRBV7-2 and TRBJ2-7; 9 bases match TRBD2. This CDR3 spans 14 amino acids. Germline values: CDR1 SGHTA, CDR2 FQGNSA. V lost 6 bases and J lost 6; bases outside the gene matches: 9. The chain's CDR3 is CASRPGGGASEQYF. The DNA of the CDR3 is TGTGCCAGCAGACCGGGCGGGGGGGCCTCCGAGCAGTACTTC.

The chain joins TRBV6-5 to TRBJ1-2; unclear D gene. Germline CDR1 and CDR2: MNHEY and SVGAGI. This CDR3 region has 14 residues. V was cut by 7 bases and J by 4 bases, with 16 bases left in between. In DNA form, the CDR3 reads TGTGCCAGCACCGGGAGAATTGGAGGCTATGGCTACACCTTC. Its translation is CASTGRIGGYGYTF.

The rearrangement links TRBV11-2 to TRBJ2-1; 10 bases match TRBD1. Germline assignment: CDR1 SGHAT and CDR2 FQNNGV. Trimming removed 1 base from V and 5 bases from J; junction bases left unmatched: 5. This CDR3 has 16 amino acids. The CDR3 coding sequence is TGTGCCAGCAGCTTAGTCCCCGGGACAGGGGACAATGAGCAGTTCTTC. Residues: CASSLVPGTGDNEQFF.

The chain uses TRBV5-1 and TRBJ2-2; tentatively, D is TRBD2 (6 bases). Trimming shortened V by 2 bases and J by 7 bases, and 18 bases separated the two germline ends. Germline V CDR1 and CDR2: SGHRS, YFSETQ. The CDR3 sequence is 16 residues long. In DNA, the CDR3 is TGCGCCAGCAGCTTAATCGGAGGGGTCGCGGGCGGGGAGCTGTTTTTT. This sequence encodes CASSLIGGVAGGELFF.

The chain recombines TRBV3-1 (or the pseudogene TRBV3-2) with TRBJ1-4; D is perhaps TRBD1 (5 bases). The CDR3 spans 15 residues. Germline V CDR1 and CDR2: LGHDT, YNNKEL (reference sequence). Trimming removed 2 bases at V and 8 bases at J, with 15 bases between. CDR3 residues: CASSQFLEGVEKLFF. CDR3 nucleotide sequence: TGTGCCAGCAGCCAATTCTTGGAAGGGGTCGAAAAACTGTTTTTT.

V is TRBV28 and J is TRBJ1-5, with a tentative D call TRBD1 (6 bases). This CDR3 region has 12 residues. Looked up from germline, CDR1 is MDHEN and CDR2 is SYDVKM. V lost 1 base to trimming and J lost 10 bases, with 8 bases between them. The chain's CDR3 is CASSLSGAPQHF. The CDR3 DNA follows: TGTGCCAGCAGTTTATCAGGGGCACCCCAGCATTTT.

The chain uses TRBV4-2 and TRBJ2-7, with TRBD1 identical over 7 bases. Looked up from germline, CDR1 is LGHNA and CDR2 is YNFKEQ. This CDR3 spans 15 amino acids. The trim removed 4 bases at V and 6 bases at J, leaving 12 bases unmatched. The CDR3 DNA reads TGTGCCAGCAGCCCTTCGCCCGGGACAGCGGTCGAGCAGTACTTC. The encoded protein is CASSPSPGTAVEQYF.

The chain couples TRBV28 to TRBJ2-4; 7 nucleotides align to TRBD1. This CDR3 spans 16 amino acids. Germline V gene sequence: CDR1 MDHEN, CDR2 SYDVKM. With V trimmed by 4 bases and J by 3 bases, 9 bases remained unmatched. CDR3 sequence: CASSSPGQRIKNIQYF. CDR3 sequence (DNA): TGTGCCAGCAGTTCCCCGGGACAGAGGATCAAAAACATTCAGTACTTC.

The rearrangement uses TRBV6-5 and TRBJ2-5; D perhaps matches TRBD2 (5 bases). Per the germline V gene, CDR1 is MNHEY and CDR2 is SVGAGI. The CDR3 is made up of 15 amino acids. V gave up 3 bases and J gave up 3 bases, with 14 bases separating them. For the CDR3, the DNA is TGTGCCAGCAGTTATTCCGGAGCCGGGGAAGAGACCCAGTACTTC. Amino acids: CASSYSGAGEETQYF.

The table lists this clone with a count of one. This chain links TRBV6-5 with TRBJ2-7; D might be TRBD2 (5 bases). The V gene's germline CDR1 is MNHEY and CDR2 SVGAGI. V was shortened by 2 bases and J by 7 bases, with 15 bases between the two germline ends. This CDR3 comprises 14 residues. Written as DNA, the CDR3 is TGTGCCAGCAGTTACGGGCCCTCGTCGGGGGAGCAGTACTTC. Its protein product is CASSYGPSSGEQYF.

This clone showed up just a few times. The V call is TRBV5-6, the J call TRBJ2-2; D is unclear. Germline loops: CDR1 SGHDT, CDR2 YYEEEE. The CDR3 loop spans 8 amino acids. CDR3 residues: CVQGELFF. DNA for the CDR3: TGTGTCCAGGGGGAGCTGTTTTTT.